This T cell receptor beta chain is from a study of radiotherapy plus CTLA-4 blockade in lung cancer. For the study at large: An objective response was seen in 15% to 20% of patients, and disease control in about 30%. General study findings and limits: Per reports, early blood T cell clone dynamics, plus interferon-beta, forecast response most strongly. Tumor-origin TCR clones grew in blood after radiotherapy plus ipilimumab.

Produced via immunoSEQ multiplex PCR; TCRdb's table is partial and in-frame only. The sample shows some 110,000 clones, more than 65% of them seen only once. V lost 11 bases and J 1 base, leaving 14 bases between the germline ends. CDR3 length: 13 residues. Germline loops: CDR1 SNHLY, CDR2 FYNNEI. Regarding this clone: Its specificity is unknown.

Receiving focal radiation plus CTLA-4 blockade with ipilimumab were patients who had chemo-refractory metastatic non-small-cell lung cancer. The sequencing here drew on peripheral blood, taken from a patient treated with radiotherapy plus ipilimumab. This chain links TRBV2 with TRBJ2-5, with D maybe TRBD2 (5 bases). This TCR was sampled from a human donor with non-small cell lung cancer who had a partial response to radiotherapy plus ipilimumab. The CDR3 coding sequence is TGTGCCTCAACGAGGGATGTCCAAGAGACCCAGTACTTC. Its protein product is CASTRDVQETQYF. Variable domain in full (rest from reference TRBV2 and TRBJ2-5): EPEVTQTPSHQVTQMGQEVILRCVPISNHLYFYWYRQILGQKVEFLVSFYNNEISEKSEIFDDQFSVERPDGSNFTLKIRSTKLEDSAMYFCASTRDVQETQYFGPGTRLLVL.